The clone carrying this T cell receptor beta chain showed up just once. Antigen unknown. The study ran its PCR with 60 Vbeta and 13 Jbeta primers. Here immunoSEQ multiplex PCR was the method, and the copy in TCRdb shows in-frame clones only, minus some. The sample carries some 150,000 clones, 80% recorded once. This sample was included in a study of cytomegalovirus exposure and HLA in healthy donors. CDR1 and CDR2 (germline): LGHNA, YNFKEQ. The length of the CDR3 is 15 residues. V was pared by 2 bases and J by 0 bases, with 1 base of the junction left unmatched. Findings and limits, study-wide: Relative to the approximately 700-donor mean, N-insertions were reportedly fewer in an Asian-associated ancestry cluster in a later analysis.

The gene calls are TRBV4-2 and TRBJ2-7; 10 positions agree with TRBD2. The sample comprised PBMCs. The clonotype comes from a man between 18 and 29 years old in good health and CMV-seropositive. The CDR3 sequence: CASSQLAGDSYEQYF. Written as DNA, the CDR3 is TGTGCCAGCAGCCAACTAGCGGGAGACTCCTACGAGCAGTACTTC.